This TCR beta chain was sequenced during a study of cytomegalovirus exposure and HLA in healthy donors. CDR3 length equals 15 residues. Germline CDR1 reads MNHEY; CDR2 reads SVGAGI. V was cut by 0 bases and J by 1 base, with 6 bases left in between. On this clone itself: Other DNA sequences of this sample code for an identical CDR3.

The study ran its PCR with 60 Vbeta and 13 Jbeta primers. Some clones are missing from TCRdb's copy, which holds only in-frame ones; the method was immunoSEQ multiplex PCR. The table shows about 120,000 clones, with around 79% occurring only once. Sequences were obtained from PBMCs. The chain combines TRBV6-5 with TRBJ1-4; D remains ambiguous. The receptor was isolated from a woman in her twenties or thirties in good health and CMV-seropositive. The CDR3 here is CASSYSGQTNEKLFF. CDR3 bases: TGTGCCAGCAGTTACTCTGGGCAAACTAATGAAAAACTGTTTTTT.